This T cell receptor beta chain was captured by sequencing in a study of patients and donors after allogeneic stem cell transplantation. TCRdb used MiXCR to reprocess the RT-PCR reads, holding one entry per CDR3 protein. The sample records around 150,000 distinct CDR3 sequences, about 30% being singletons. In this sample, this clonotype turned up a few times. The specimen was blood, either unsorted or a sorted T cell fraction (not recorded which). This sequence was found in a human donor who was either an allogeneic HSCT recipient or a stem cell or donor lymphocyte infusion donor (not recorded which). It is not recorded whose cells these are; they may come from a transplant donor.

The CDR3 nucleotides read TGTGCCAGCAGCCTAATGGGACCCGTCTACAATGAGCAGTTCTTC. It encodes CASSLMGPVYNEQFF. The chain couples TRBV7-2 to TRBJ2-1; perhaps D is TRBD1 or TRBD2 (5 bases each). The CDR3 loop spans 15 amino acids. Between the trimmed V and J ends, which lost 5 bases and 3 bases, there was a span of 14 bases. Germline V CDR1 and CDR2: SGHTA, FQGNSA. The full variable domain, in which reference TRBV7-2 and TRBJ2-1 provide the parts outside the CDR3, is GAGVSQSPSNKVTEKGKDVELRCDPISGHTALYWYRQSLGQGLEFLIYFQGNSAPDKSGLPSDRFSAERTGGSVSTLTIQRTQQEDSAVYLCASSLMGPVYNEQFFGPGTRLTVL.